The next 20 T cell receptor beta chains were all read from a single sample in a study of molecular identifiers for immune sequencing clone quantification. In TCRdb, the PCR reads were re-called with MiXCR into one record per CDR3 protein. Here the sample spans about half a million distinct CDR3 sequences, around 21% being singletons. What was sequenced was naive CD8+ T cells from blood, with Jurkat cell RNA spiked in. Subset given: FACS-sorted CD8+CD4-CCR7+CD45RA+ naive T cells. Receptors were obtained from a human donor in good health. Some libraries in this study had Jurkat cell RNA spiked in.

Worth noting for this clonotype: Given a much more abundant clone one base away, this may be a read error. The chain uses TRBV7-6 and TRBJ2-4; 8 bases align to TRBD1. CDR3 length: 18 residues. Germline V gives CDR1 SGHVS, CDR2 FNYEAQ. The CDR3 sequence: CASSFLQGAFLARNIQYF. The DNA for the CDR3 is TGTGCCAGCAGCTTCCTTCAGGGGGCTTTTCTCGCCAGAAACATTCAGTACTTC.

Ten or more counts support this clonotype. This chain connects TRBV2 to TRBJ2-3; 7 nucleotides match TRBD2. CDR1 is SNHLY and CDR2 is FYNNEI in the germline V gene. J was trimmed by 2 bases and V by 10 bases; bases with no gene match: 9. The CDR3 loop spans 14 amino acids. The CDR3 loop is CATREGQNTDTQYF. The CDR3 bases are TGTGCCACCAGGGAGGGGCAGAACACAGATACGCAGTATTTT.

This clonotype was detected only a few times. The J gene is TRBJ2-1, the V gene TRBV6-2 or TRBV6-3; no clear D. The CDR3 is 14 residues long. Deletions cut 7 bases from V and 3 bases from J, with 13 bases between. CDR1 is MNHEY, CDR2 SVGEGT, per germline. The CDR3 sequence is CASTLTPLYNEQFF. The DNA for the CDR3 is TGTGCCAGCACCCTGACTCCCCTCTACAATGAGCAGTTCTTC.

The genes are TRBV4-1 and TRBJ2-1, with a possible D match to TRBD2 (6 bases). V was clipped by 3 bases and J by 2 bases, with 14 bases between them. The germline gives CDR1 MGHRA, CDR2 YSYEKL. The CDR3 is 16 amino acids. The CDR3 DNA sequence: TGCGCCAGCAGCCAGCGCCGGCTAGCGACCTACAATGAGCAGTTCTTC. It specifies CASSQRRLATYNEQFF.

The gene calls are TRBV6-2 or TRBV6-3 and TRBJ2-3; D might be TRBD1 (5 bases). The V gene's germline CDR1 is MNHEY and CDR2 SVGEGT. The ends were cut back, 3 bases at V and 6 bases at J, with 25 bases in the middle. The CDR3 is 18 amino acids. The CDR3 sequence is CASSYWGLQDDLSDTQYF. CDR3 DNA: TGTGCCAGCAGTTATTGGGGCCTTCAGGATGACCTCTCGGATACGCAGTATTTT.

Comment on this clonotype: Sequence at one end of the junction differs from germline and may be a read error. This rearrangement joins TRBV14 to TRBJ2-1, with D possibly being TRBD2 (5 bases). The germline CDR1 and CDR2 sequences are SGHDN and FVKESK. The CDR3 loop spans 15 amino acids. Here the CDR3 DNA reads TGTGCCAGCAGCCCCCCGGCCGGGGTCGGGAATGAGCAATTCTTC. This codes for CASSPPAGVGNEQFF.

The sample holds many counts of this clonotype. The J gene is TRBJ2-4, the V gene TRBV21-1. TRBV21-1 is designated a pseudogene. This CDR3 is built from 15 residues. The CDR3 sequence: CASIVTVLAKNIQYF. For the CDR3, the DNA is TGTGCCAGCATTGTCACAGTTTTAGCCAAAAACATTCAGTACTTC.

The genes are TRBV12-5 and TRBJ2-3; 12 bases match TRBD2. Looked up from germline, CDR1 is LGHNT and CDR2 is FRNRAP. The CDR3 contains 17 residues. J was trimmed by 7 bases and V by 3 bases; bases with no gene match: 11. CDR3 coding DNA: TGTGCTAGTGGTTTCGGACTAGCGGGAAGGCAGACAAATACGCAGTATTTT. This codes for CASGFGLAGRQTNTQYF.

This chain connects TRBV7-9 to TRBJ2-7; D is unclear. CDR1 SEHNR and CDR2 FQNEAQ come from the germline V gene (reference sequence). The CDR3 runs 11 residues. V was shortened by 7 bases and J by 3 bases, with 7 bases between the two germline ends. The CDR3 is CASNPNYEQYF. CDR3 nucleotide sequence: TGTGCCAGCAACCCAAACTACGAGCAGTACTTC. Full variable domain (rest looked up from reference TRBV7-9 and TRBJ2-7): DTGVSQNPRHKITKRGQNVTFRCDPISEHNRLYWYRQTLGQGPEFLTYFQNEAQLEKSRLLSDRFSAERPKGSFSTLEIQRTEQGDSAMYLCASNPNYEQYFGPGTRLTVT.

This clonotype has a count of ten or more. The chain combines TRBV7-9 with TRBJ2-3; 8 positions agree with TRBD2. Germline CDR1 reads SEHNR; CDR2 reads FQNEAQ (reference sequence). V lost 0 bases and J lost 3; bases outside the gene matches: 5. This CDR3 has 16 amino acids. CDR3 sequence (DNA): TGTGCCAGCAGCTTAGCGTTACTAGCGGTTACAGATACGCAGTATTTT. Its protein product is CASSLALLAVTDTQYF.

This clonotype appeared many times. The rearrangement uses TRBV7-2 and TRBJ2-7; TRBD1 matches 9 bases. Germline V gene data show CDR1 as SGHTA and CDR2 as FQGNSA. The CDR3 has 14 residues. Germline trimming cut 1 base from V and 2 bases from J; bases unmatched to any gene: 0. The CDR3 DNA is TGTGCCAGCAGCTTAGGGACAGGGGCCTACGAGCAGTACTTC. This gives the protein CASSLGTGAYEQYF.

This clonotype occurred a few times. The chain combines TRBV6-5 with TRBJ1-1; D unclear. Germline-derived CDR1 and CDR2 are MNHEY and SVGAGI. Trimming cost V 7 bases and J 1 base, with 10 bases left between them. The CDR3 has 13 amino acids. The CDR3 region has the DNA TGTGCCAGCACATTACACCCGAACACTGAAGCTTTCTTT. Its protein product is CASTLHPNTEAFF.

This clonotype was counted at least ten times. The chain has TRBV29-1 and TRBJ2-3; D might be TRBD2 (5 bases). This CDR3 is 13 amino acids long. Trimming cost V 3 bases and J 5 bases, with 12 bases left between them. Looked up from germline, CDR1 is SQVTM and CDR2 is ANQGSEA. The chain's CDR3 is CSVDFEGLDTQYF. CDR3 nucleotides: TGCAGCGTTGATTTTGAGGGCCTAGATACGCAGTATTTT.

The V call is TRBV7-9, the J call TRBJ2-7, with TRBD1 matching 7 bases. Germline lookup yields CDR1 SEHNR and CDR2 FQNEAQ (reference sequence). The V and J ends lost 4 bases and 5 bases, in that order; junction bases with no gene match: 5. The CDR3 sequence is 13 residues long. The CDR3 sequence: CASSSDRAHEQYF. The CDR3 coding sequence is TGTGCCAGCAGCTCCGACAGGGCACACGAGCAGTACTTC.

At least ten counts were recorded for this clonotype. This chain uses TRBV20-1 with TRBJ2-7; D not certain. Per germline, CDR1 DFQATT and CDR2 SNEGSKA (reference sequence). With 3 bases removed from V and 2 bases from J, the gap between germline ends came to 11 bases. CDR3 length equals 13 residues. Here the CDR3 DNA reads TGCAGTGCTAGTTCCCTCGTTACCTACGAGCAGTACTTC. This translates into CSASSLVTYEQYF.

A remark on this clonotype: The CDR3 ends on some other residue instead of the conserved phenylalanine or tryptophan, so this is likely a read error. J is TRBJ1-1 and V is TRBV7-9; tentative D call: TRBD1 (5 bases). CDR1 SEHNR and CDR2 FQNEAQ come from the germline V gene (reference sequence). The germline V and J ends were trimmed by 4 bases and 3 bases, with 12 bases remaining between them. This CDR3 is built from 14 residues. This CDR3 is CASSYGGGYTEAFS. The CDR3 region has the DNA TGTGCCAGCAGCTACGGGGGGGGTTACACTGAAGCTTTCTCT.

This clonotype appeared many times. This chain uses TRBV20-1 with TRBJ1-1, with a possible D match to TRBD1 (5 bases). CDR1 is DFQATT, CDR2 SNEGSKA, per germline (reference sequence). The CDR3 has 15 residues. V shed 0 bases and J shed 6 bases, with 17 bases lying between them. The CDR3 protein is CSARDNAMRGPEAFF. The CDR3 region has the DNA TGCAGTGCTAGAGATAACGCAATGCGGGGCCCTGAAGCTTTCTTT.

Ten or more counts support this clonotype. The chain joins TRBV20-1 to TRBJ2-3; 7 bases line up with TRBD1. The germline V gene encodes CDR1 DFQATT and CDR2 SNEGSKA (reference sequence). The CDR3 covers 13 residues. The V segment lost 8 bases and the J segment 5 bases; nucleotides outside the gene matches: 10. The CDR3 DNA reads TGCAGTACCACTTCTGACAGGGAAGATACGCAGTATTTT. This sequence encodes CSTTSDREDTQYF.

This clonotype was detected ten times or more. CDR3 DNA: TGTGCCAGCAGCTTTGTGACAGCATTAGCCAAAAACATTCAGTACTTC. Protein product: CASSFVTALAKNIQYF. V is TRBV13 and J is TRBJ2-4; D may be TRBD1 (5 bases). Trimming left V 3 bases short and J 0 bases short, with 12 bases between. CDR3 length: 16 residues. Germline CDR1 PRHDT, CDR2 FYEKMQ (reference sequence).

This clonotype appeared once. The conserved phenylalanine or tryptophan normally closing the CDR3 is absent here, so this likely arose from a read error. The genes are TRBV27 and TRBJ1-5, with TRBD1 matching over 10 bases. Unmatched junction bases numbered 3, after V lost 8 bases and J lost 2 bases. The CDR3 covers 14 residues. Germline V gene sequence: CDR1 MNHEY, CDR2 SMNVEV (reference sequence). The CDR3, as DNA: TGTGCCAGCGCCGGGACAGGGGGCAATCAGCCCCAGCATTCT. This gives the protein CASAGTGGNQPQHS.